This T cell receptor beta chain was captured by sequencing in a study of blood T cell repertoires in COVID-19. Across the study: The origin of the acute and convalescent COVID-19 samples was the United States, Italy and Spain. T cells, B-cell-depleted T cells, or PBMCs provided the cDNA or gDNA that served as material.

Trimming took 3 bases from V and 2 from J; bases not matched to a gene: 4. The CDR3 consists of 16 residues. Germline CDR1 reads ENHRY; CDR2 reads SYGVKD. This table comes from immunoSEQ multiplex PCR, and its TCRdb copy is limited to in-frame clones, with some not included. The sample includes 220,000 or so clones, roughly four fifths seen only once; the top ten take 1.9%. This TCR was recovered from a woman at least 80 years old with acute or convalescent COVID-19. The sample taken for sequencing was peripheral blood. V and J are TRBV10-3 and TRBJ1-3, with 10 positions matching TRBD1. CDR3 sequence reads: CAISDWGTGAGNTIYF. The CDR3, as DNA: TGTGCCATCAGTGATTGGGGGACAGGGGCTGGAAACACCATATATTTT.